This T cell receptor (beta chain) was captured in a study of monozygotic twins with inflammatory bowel disease. This CDR3 has 13 residues. CDR1 is KGHSH and CDR2 is LQKENI in the germline V gene. Study-wide results and limits: Against healthy co-twins, IBD patients had lower TCRbeta diversity (measured by inverse Simpson).

On this clonotype itself: As yet, its antigen is unknown.

The template switching step added UMIs that contained a 6-nucleotide sample barcode. TCRdb reanalyzed the 5' RACE reads and collapses them to one entry per CDR3 protein, without DNA. The listing contains around 380,000 distinct CDR3 sequences. Input material: blood. This receptor was obtained from a human donor with ulcerative colitis or Crohn's disease, or a healthy co-twin of an affected twin (not recorded which). This chain uses TRBV18 with TRBJ2-1. The CDR3 region is CASSPPATAEQFF.